The 22 T cell receptor beta chains below were found in one sample sequenced in a study of blood T cell repertoires in COVID-19. The assay was immunoSEQ multiplex PCR, and TCRdb's table has in-frame clones only and misses some. This table has some 66,000 clones, roughly 92% appearing once. What was sequenced was peripheral blood. These receptors were obtained from a man aged 65-85 years with active COVID-19.

V and J are TRBV5-1 and TRBJ1-1; 8 bases align to TRBD1. V shed 4 bases, J shed 3 bases, and the junction held 8 bases outside the gene matches. CDR1 is SGHRS and CDR2 is YFSETQ in the germline V gene. CDR3 length: 15 amino acids. CDR3 sequence: CASSGGTGFDTEAFF. DNA of the CDR3: TGCGCCAGCAGCGGGGGGACAGGTTTTGACACTGAAGCTTTCTTT.

For the CDR3, the DNA is TGTGCCAGCAAGCCCTTGCAAAAGATGGAAAAACTGTTTTTT. It is translated as CASKPLQKMEKLFF. The V and J genes are TRBV6-5 and TRBJ1-4; unclear D gene. The CDR3 covers 14 residues. Germline CDR1 MNHEY, CDR2 SVGAGI. V was trimmed by 7 bases and J by 8 bases, leaving 17 bases between them.

This chain connects TRBV11-2 to TRBJ2-4, with D unclear. Judging by the DNA end, TRBJ2-5 fits better; the J call may be wrong. The CDR3 sequence is 11 residues long. Per the germline V gene, CDR1 is SGHAT and CDR2 is FQNNGV. The CDR3 DNA reads TGTGCCAGCAGCTTCGCGGCGACCCAGTACTTC. It translates to CASSFAATQYF.

The V call is TRBV5-1, the J call TRBJ2-7, with a weak D call TRBD1 (6 bases). The CDR3 totals 15 residues. Trimming removed 2 bases at V and 3 bases at J, with 15 bases between. CDR1 is SGHRS and CDR2 is YFSETQ in the germline V gene. The CDR3 here is CASSLIRGLSYEQYV. In nucleotides, the CDR3 is TGCGCCAGCAGCTTAATCAGGGGATTAAGCTACGAGCAGTACGTC.

V is TRBV18 and J is TRBJ1-1; D is unclear. Germline V gene data show CDR1 as KGHSH and CDR2 as LQKENI. The CDR3 runs to 14 residues. Trimming took off 6 bases at V and 0 bases at J, with 11 bases between the two ends. The CDR3 DNA follows: TGTGCCAGCTCTCCTATTACCTTGAACACTGAAGCTTTCTTT. The encoded protein is CASSPITLNTEAFF.

V gene TRBV6-5 combines with J gene TRBJ2-5, with D possibly TRBD1 on 7 matching bases. V was cut by 7 bases and J by 6 bases, with 18 bases left in between. CDR3 length: 14 residues. From germline, CDR1 is MNHEY and CDR2 SVGAGI. The CDR3 DNA follows: TGTGCCAGCACTCAAGGAGGGGGCGTAAAGACCCAGTACTTC. It specifies CASTQGGGVKTQYF.

The rearrangement joins TRBV29-1 to TRBJ2-3; D perhaps matches TRBD1 (6 bases). This CDR3 contains 15 residues. Looked up from germline, CDR1 is SQVTM and CDR2 is ANQGSEA. V was shortened by 8 bases and J by 2 bases, with 20 bases between the two germline ends. This CDR3 reads CSTRSGQGTTDTQYF. The CDR3 nucleotides are TGCAGCACTAGATCTGGGCAGGGGACCACAGATACGCAGTATTTT.

The V call is TRBV7-2, the J call TRBJ1-5; D call uncertain. The ends were cut back, 5 bases at V and 9 bases at J, with 11 bases in the middle. Per the germline V gene, CDR1 is SGHTA and CDR2 is FQGNSA. The CDR3 runs to 12 residues. Here the CDR3 reads CASSDTRGPQHF. CDR3 DNA sequence: TGTGCCAGCAGCGACACCCGGGGGCCCCAGCATTTT. Complete variable domain (other parts from reference TRBV7-2 and TRBJ1-5): GAGVSQSPSNKVTEKGKDVELRCDPISGHTALYWYRQSLGQGLEFLIYFQGNSAPDKSGLPSDRFSAERTGGSVSTLTIQRTQQEDSAVYLCASSDTRGPQHFGDGTRLSIL.

The V call is TRBV18, the J call TRBJ1-3, with D unresolved. This CDR3 has 16 amino acids. V was shortened by 5 bases and J by 0 bases, with 14 bases between the two germline ends. Germline V gene sequence: CDR1 KGHSH, CDR2 LQKENI. The chain's CDR3 is CASSTGGLYSGNTIYF. CDR3 sequence (DNA): TGTGCCAGCTCAACCGGAGGCCTGTACTCTGGAAACACCATATATTTT.

The chain uses TRBV12-5 and TRBJ2-1; 13 bases match TRBD2. Germline V CDR1 and CDR2: LGHNT, FRNRAP. There are 15 residues in the CDR3. The V and J ends lost 5 bases and 9 bases, in that order; junction bases with no gene match: 7. CDR3 sequence: CASGPLAGGHVEQFF. CDR3 nucleotide sequence: TGTGCTAGTGGTCCACTAGCGGGGGGGCATGTTGAGCAGTTCTTC.

This chain links TRBV19 with TRBJ1-1; unclear D gene. Germline V gene lookup returns CDR1 LNHDA and CDR2 SQIVND (reference sequence). Trimming cost V 7 bases and J 1 base, with 13 bases left between them. The CDR3 length is 14 residues. The CDR3 loop reads CASTYRVWNTEAFF. The CDR3 nucleotides read TGTGCCAGTACCTACCGAGTTTGGAACACTGAAGCTTTCTTT.

This sequence joins TRBV19 and TRBJ2-1; TRBD2 agrees at 11 bases. Germline loops: CDR1 LNHDA, CDR2 SQIVND (reference sequence). CDR3 length: 16 residues. V shed 1 base and J 4 bases; nucleotides not matched to a gene: 3. CDR3 loop: CASSIVSGGEYNEQFF. The CDR3 DNA is TGTGCCAGTAGTATAGTTAGCGGGGGGGAGTACAATGAGCAGTTCTTC.

This chain links TRBV6-5 with TRBJ2-3; TRBD1 is a possible D gene (7 bases). The germline gives CDR1 MNHEY, CDR2 SVGAGI. Trimming stripped 6 bases from V and 6 bases from J, with 19 bases between. The CDR3 sequence is 15 residues long. CDR3 amino acids: CASSRGEQLIDTQYF. In DNA, the CDR3 is TGTGCCAGCAGCAGGGGGGAACAGCTAATTGATACGCAGTATTTT.

The chain uses TRBV5-1 and TRBJ2-5, with TRBD2 identical over 14 bases. J lost 4 bases, V lost 3 bases, and 11 bases had no gene match. Germline V gives CDR1 SGHRS, CDR2 YFSETQ. There are 18 residues in the CDR3. In DNA, the CDR3 is TGCGCCAGCAGCTCGATCGGGACTAGCGGGGGACGAAGAGAGACCCAGTACTTC. Protein product: CASSSIGTSGGRRETQYF.

The chain has TRBV6-1 and TRBJ2-1; 8 nucleotides match TRBD1. Per the germline V gene, CDR1 is MNHNS and CDR2 is SASEGT. With 2 bases clipped from V and 4 bases from J, the junction kept 4 bases outside the gene matches. The CDR3 is 15 amino acids. The CDR3: CASSELTGAYNEQFF. CDR3 coding DNA: TGTGCCAGCAGTGAATTGACAGGGGCTTACAATGAGCAGTTCTTC.

J is TRBJ1-3 and V is TRBV4-3; a weak D match, TRBD1 (5 bases). This CDR3 is built from 18 residues. The germline gives CDR1 LGHNA, CDR2 YSLEER. The V end lost 0 bases, the J end lost 3 bases, and 18 bases lay between the germline ends. CDR3 loop: CASSQEAPPRAYGNTIYF. CDR3 sequence (DNA): TGCGCCAGCAGCCAAGAAGCCCCCCCCAGGGCTTATGGAAACACCATATATTTT.

CDR3 in amino acids: CASSKSSQPQHF. The CDR3 DNA reads as TGTGCCAGCAGTAAGAGTTCTCAGCCCCAGCATTTT. The chain combines TRBV5-8 with TRBJ1-5; D is unclear. The CDR3 is made up of 12 amino acids. With 5 bases removed from V and 6 bases from J, the gap between germline ends came to 9 bases. CDR1 SGHTS and CDR2 YDEGEE come from the germline V gene. The full variable domain, with the rest looked up from reference TRBV5-8 and TRBJ1-5, is EAGVTQSPTHLIKTRGQQATLRCSPISGHTSVYWYQQALGLGLQFLLWYDEGEERNRGNFPPRFSGRQFPNYSSELNVNALELEDSALYLCASSKSSQPQHFGDGTRLSIL.

The chain joins TRBV7-3 to TRBJ1-3, with a weak D call TRBD1 (5 bases). The CDR3 sequence is 15 residues long. Per germline, CDR1 SGHTA and CDR2 FQGTGA. The V and J ends lost 2 bases and 0 bases respectively, with 8 bases between them. In DNA, the CDR3 is TGTGCCAGCAGCTTAGGCGGGGGCTCTGGAAACACCATATATTTT. It translates to CASSLGGGSGNTIYF.

The chain combines TRBV18 with TRBJ2-2, with TRBD1 matching over 7 bases. The CDR3 sequence is 16 residues long. The germline V gene has CDR1 KGHSH and CDR2 LQKENI. The junction had 3 bases not matched to a gene; V was cut back by 1 base and J by 1 base. CDR3 sequence: CASSPRGGRNTGELFF. Here the CDR3 DNA reads TGTGCCAGCTCACCACGAGGGGGCCGGAACACCGGGGAGCTGTTTTTT. Full variable domain (outside the CDR3, taken from reference TRBV18 and TRBJ2-2): NAGVMQNPRHLVRRRGQEARLRCSPMKGHSHVYWYRQLPEEGLKFMVYLQKENIIDESGMPKERFSAEFPKEGPSILRIQQVVRGDSAAYFCASSPRGGRNTGELFFGEGSRLTVL.

This chain connects TRBV7-2 to TRBJ2-1; D may be TRBD2 (5 bases). Trimming removed 5 bases from V and 0 bases from J, with 8 bases in between. The CDR3 extends over 14 amino acids. The germline CDR1 and CDR2 sequences are SGHTA and FQGNSA. The CDR3 DNA reads as TGTGCCAGCAGCGCGGACTTCTCCTACAATGAGCAGTTCTTC. Protein sequence: CASSADFSYNEQFF.

V gene TRBV19 combines with J gene TRBJ1-2, with a possible D match to TRBD1 (5 bases). In germline, CDR1 is LNHDA, CDR2 SQIVND (reference sequence). V was trimmed by 5 bases and J by 1 base, leaving 8 bases between them. The CDR3 sequence is 13 residues long. DNA for the CDR3: TGTGCCAGTAGTGAGACAGTTAACTATGGCTACACCTTC. Protein sequence: CASSETVNYGYTF.

The chain has TRBV7-2 and TRBJ2-7; no firm D call. The V end lost 5 bases, the J end lost 4 bases, and 12 bases lay between the germline ends. Germline V lookup: CDR1 SGHTA, CDR2 FQGNSA. CDR3 length: 13 residues. The CDR3 nucleotides read TGTGCCAGCAGCGCAACTGGTGTGTACGAGCAGTACTTC. This codes for CASSATGVYEQYF.